This TCR beta chain comes out of a study of blood T cell repertoires in COVID-19. Study details: Sites across the United States, Italy and Spain contributed samples from acute and convalescent COVID-19. Sample material is recorded as cDNA or gDNA derived from T cells, B-cell-depleted T cells, or PBMCs.

Only in-frame clones appear in the TCRdb table, and some are missing; sequencing was by immunoSEQ multiplex PCR. The sample records roughly 170,000 clones, approximately 80% being singletons. The CDR3 extends over 16 amino acids. Germline CDR1 reads SGHRS; CDR2 reads YFSETQ. The V gene lost 6 bases and the J gene lost 0 bases, with 16 bases spanning the gap. This chain joins TRBV5-1 and TRBJ2-1; perhaps TRBD1 as D (5 bases). The clonotype originates from a human donor in a cohort sampled during active COVID-19. The sequenced material came from peripheral blood. This CDR3 reads CASNKQAQSSYNEQFF. Here the CDR3 DNA reads TGCGCCAGCAATAAACAGGCCCAAAGCTCCTACAATGAGCAGTTCTTC.